A single T cell receptor (beta chain) is shown here with its context. The target antigen is unknown. This sample is part of a study of T-cell memory formation after mild COVID-19. TCRdb re-called the 5' RACE reads with MiXCR, one entry per CDR3 protein. The sample holds under 150,000 distinct CDR3 sequences, about 20% seen once. Trimming removed 0 bases from V and 2 bases from J; junction bases left unmatched: 7. CDR3 length: 17 residues. Germline V gene sequence: CDR1 SGHVS, CDR2 FNYEAQ. Study conclusions and caveats: Clones that shrank (day 15 to 85) were balanced CD4/CD8, whereas later expanders leaned CD4+. Researchers found some responding clones in pre-infection memory, a sign that cross-reactive memory joined.

The TCR originated in a man aged 18 to 29 who had mild COVID-19 (a few samples of this study predate the infection). Cell type and time point are not known. Sequenced: PBMCs or a T cell subset sorted from them (not recorded which). The chain recombines TRBV7-6 with TRBJ2-1; 7 bases line up with TRBD1. CDR3 amino acids: CASSLAAGDRTYNEQFF. DNA of the CDR3: TGTGCCAGCAGCTTAGCGGCTGGGGACAGAACCTACAATGAGCAGTTCTTC.